Listed below are T cell receptor beta chains from one sample, sequenced in a study of cytomegalovirus exposure and HLA in healthy donors. Generated by immunoSEQ multiplex PCR, the TCRdb table keeps only in-frame clones and is missing some. The profile shows about 330,000 clones, 75% to 90% of them singletons. Source material: PBMCs. Receptors were obtained from a woman in her twenties or thirties in good health and CMV-seropositive. Both conserved end residues are part of each CDR3. A D gene is named only where the DNA matches it firmly. Some rows mark clone size as missing; the rest say once, few, many or name a class of expanded clone.

cdr3_aa: CASSGQGEETQYF
cdr3_nt: TGTGCCAGCAGTGGACAGGGAGAAGAGACCCAGTACTTC
clone_size: NA
j_call: TRBJ2-5
d_call: TRBD1
v_call: TRBV2

cdr3_aa: CASSLVENSYEQYF
cdr3_nt: TGTGCCAGCAGCTTGGTAGAGAACTCCTACGAGCAGTACTTC
clone_size: NA
j_call: TRBJ2-7
d_call: NA
v_call: TRBV5-4

cdr3_aa: CASSPHGTAQETQYF
cdr3_nt: TGTGCCAGCAGCCCTCATGGGACAGCTCAAGAGACCCAGTACTTC
clone_size: NA
j_call: TRBJ2-5
d_call: TRBD1
v_call: TRBV7-3

cdr3_aa: CASSQQGGSTEAFF
cdr3_nt: TGCGCCAGCAGCCAACAGGGGGGGAGCACTGAAGCTTTCTTT
clone_size: NA
j_call: TRBJ1-1
d_call: TRBD1
v_call: TRBV5-1

cdr3_aa: CASSQEGGGNTIYF
cdr3_nt: TGCGCCAGCAGCCAAGAAGGGGGCGGAAACACCATATATTTT
clone_size: once
j_call: TRBJ1-3
d_call: TRBD1
v_call: TRBV4-3

cdr3_aa: CASSQDGASLAKPWNNEQFF
cdr3_nt: TGTGCCAGCAGCCAAGATGGCGCATCCCTCGCTAAGCCCTGGAACAATGAGCAGTTCTTC
clone_size: NA
j_call: TRBJ2-1
d_call: NA
v_call: TRBV14

cdr3_aa: CASSDTGSNEKLFF
cdr3_nt: TGTGCCAGCAGTGACACAGGCTCTAATGAAAAACTGTTTTTT
clone_size: NA
j_call: TRBJ1-4
d_call: NA
v_call: TRBV6-5

cdr3_aa: CASRFAEGTGANQPQHF
cdr3_nt: NA
clone_size: NA
j_call: TRBJ1-5
d_call: NA
v_call: TRBV12-2

cdr3_aa: CASSPRTGELTYEQYF
cdr3_nt: TGTGCCAGCAGCCCTAGAACAGGTGAACTAACCTACGAGCAGTACTTC
clone_size: NA
j_call: TRBJ2-7
d_call: NA
v_call: TRBV11-2

cdr3_aa: CASRGAGTGELFF
cdr3_nt: TGCGCCAGCAGAGGGGCAGGGACCGGGGAGCTGTTTTTT
clone_size: NA
j_call: TRBJ2-2
d_call: NA
v_call: TRBV5-1

cdr3_aa: CATGLGSYEQYF
cdr3_nt: TGTGCCACCGGGTTAGGGTCCTACGAGCAGTACTTC
clone_size: NA
j_call: TRBJ2-7
d_call: NA
v_call: TRBV28

cdr3_aa: CASSLVSGAEQYF
cdr3_nt: TGTGCCAGCAGCTTAGTTTCGGGGGCAGAGCAGTACTTC
clone_size: NA
j_call: TRBJ2-7
d_call: NA
v_call: TRBV11-2

cdr3_aa: CASSQKFYTEAFF
cdr3_nt: TGTGCCAGCAGTCAAAAGTTCTACACTGAAGCTTTCTTT
clone_size: NA
j_call: TRBJ1-1
d_call: NA
v_call: TRBV6-5

cdr3_aa: CSARTGLNTEAFF
cdr3_nt: TGCAGCGCAAGGACAGGGCTTAACACTGAAGCTTTCTTT
clone_size: NA
j_call: TRBJ1-1
d_call: TRBD1
v_call: TRBV29-1

cdr3_aa: CASSLGLAGVDEQFF
cdr3_nt: TGCGCCAGCAGCTTGGGACTAGCGGGGGTCGATGAGCAGTTCTTC
clone_size: NA
j_call: TRBJ2-1
d_call: TRBD2
v_call: TRBV5-1

cdr3_aa: CASSYSTSGDYEQYF
cdr3_nt: TGTGCCAGCAGTTACTCCACTAGCGGGGACTACGAGCAGTACTTC
clone_size: NA
j_call: TRBJ2-7
d_call: TRBD2
v_call: TRBV6-5

cdr3_aa: CAWSVLGNTEAFF
cdr3_nt: TGTGCCTGGAGTGTACTTGGGAACACTGAAGCTTTCTTT
clone_size: NA
j_call: TRBJ1-1
d_call: NA
v_call: TRBV30

cdr3_aa: CASSPQEVGGAGYEQYF
cdr3_nt: TGTGCCAGCAGCCCGCAGGAGGTAGGGGGCGCGGGCTACGAGCAGTACTTC
clone_size: NA
j_call: TRBJ2-7
d_call: TRBD1
v_call: TRBV7-9

cdr3_aa: CASSRKGDLRMYEQYF
cdr3_nt: TGTGCCAGCAGTCGAAAAGGTGACTTACGAATGTACGAGCAGTACTTC
clone_size: once
j_call: TRBJ2-7
d_call: NA
v_call: TRBV13

cdr3_aa: CASRVDRTKETQYF
cdr3_nt: TGTGCCAGCAGGGTGGACAGAACTAAAGAGACCCAGTACTTC
clone_size: NA
j_call: TRBJ2-5
d_call: NA
v_call: TRBV2

cdr3_aa: CASSLWGTEKLFF
cdr3_nt: TGTGCCAGCAGTTTATGGGGAACTGAAAAACTGTTTTTT
clone_size: NA
j_call: TRBJ1-4
d_call: NA
v_call: TRBV27

cdr3_aa: CASSQDLWTSGGTDTQYF
cdr3_nt: TGCGCCAGCAGCCAAGATCTGTGGACTAGCGGGGGCACAGATACGCAGTATTTT
clone_size: NA
j_call: TRBJ2-3
d_call: TRBD2
v_call: TRBV4-3

cdr3_aa: CASSPGQSNQPQHF
cdr3_nt: TGTGCCAGCAGCCCGGGACAAAGCAATCAGCCCCAGCATTTT
clone_size: NA
j_call: TRBJ1-5
d_call: NA
v_call: TRBV28

cdr3_aa: CASSPRWSREQYF
cdr3_nt: TGTGCCAGCAGCCCCCGTTGGAGCCGGGAGCAGTACTTC
clone_size: NA
j_call: TRBJ2-7
d_call: NA
v_call: TRBV13